This T cell receptor beta chain was obtained from a study of regulatory T cells in long-lasting Graves disease. Study-level points and caveats: Whereas about a thousand public clonotypes were shared by new patients, persistent patients shared more, at about 2,500.

Time point meaning: newly diagnosed GD, antithyroid drugs for less than 3 months. Extracted RNA from PBMCs served as the source of the TCR library. With iRepertoire HTBI primers and Arm-PCR of CDR3 regions, TCR beta libraries were built. TCRdb processed the multiplex PCR reads anew with MiXCR; each CDR3 protein has one entry. This repertoire shows approximately 540,000 distinct CDR3 sequences, 9.5% to 15% found once; its top ten account for more than 8%. Points on this clonotype: Its antigen is as yet unknown.

These records were also assigned to another study, of T cells in Graves' hyperthyroidism and ophthalmopathy.

The receptor comes from a woman aged 30 to 39 with Graves disease. The sequenced sample was peripheral blood mononuclear cells (PBMCs), obtained at new diagnosis, from a patient treated with antithyroid drugs.

The CDR3 here is CASSGGASGRAYNEQFF. CDR3 coding DNA: TGTGCCAGCAGTGGGGGGGCTAGCGGGAGGGCCTACAATGAGCAGTTCTTC. The chain links TRBV6-1 to TRBJ2-1, with 12 nucleotides matching TRBD2. The J segment lost 2 bases and the V segment lost 4 bases, leaving 6 bases of the junction unmatched. This CDR3 has 17 amino acids. Germline V gene lookup returns CDR1 MNHNS and CDR2 SASEGT.